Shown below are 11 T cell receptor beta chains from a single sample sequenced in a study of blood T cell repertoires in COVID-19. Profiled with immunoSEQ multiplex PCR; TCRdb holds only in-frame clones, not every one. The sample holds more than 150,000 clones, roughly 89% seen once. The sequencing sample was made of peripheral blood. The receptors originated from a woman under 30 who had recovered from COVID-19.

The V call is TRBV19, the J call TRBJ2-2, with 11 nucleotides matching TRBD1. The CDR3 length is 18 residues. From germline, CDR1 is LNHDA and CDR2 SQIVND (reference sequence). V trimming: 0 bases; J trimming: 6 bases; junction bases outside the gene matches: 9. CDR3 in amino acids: CASSIDPRWTGGAGELFF. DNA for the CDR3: TGTGCCAGTAGTATAGATCCCCGGTGGACAGGGGGCGCCGGGGAGCTGTTTTTT. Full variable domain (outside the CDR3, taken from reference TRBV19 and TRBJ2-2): DGGITQSPKYLFRKEGQNVTLSCEQNLNHDAMYWYRQDPGQGLRLIYYSQIVNDFQKGDIAEGYSVSREKKESFPLTVTSAQKNPTAFYLCASSIDPRWTGGAGELFFGEGSRLTVL.

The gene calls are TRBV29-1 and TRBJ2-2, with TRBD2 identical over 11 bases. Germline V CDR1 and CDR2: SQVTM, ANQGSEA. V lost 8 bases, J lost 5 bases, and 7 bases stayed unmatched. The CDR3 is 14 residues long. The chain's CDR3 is CSPLAGGPTGELFF. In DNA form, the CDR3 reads TGCAGCCCCTTAGCGGGAGGGCCAACCGGGGAGCTGTTTTTT.

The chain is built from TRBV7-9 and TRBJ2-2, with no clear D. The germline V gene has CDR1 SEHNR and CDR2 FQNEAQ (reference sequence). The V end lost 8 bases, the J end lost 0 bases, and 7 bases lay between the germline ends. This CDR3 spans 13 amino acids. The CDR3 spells CASRPANTGELFF. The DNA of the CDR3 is TGTGCCAGCCGTCCCGCGAACACCGGGGAGCTGTTTTTT.

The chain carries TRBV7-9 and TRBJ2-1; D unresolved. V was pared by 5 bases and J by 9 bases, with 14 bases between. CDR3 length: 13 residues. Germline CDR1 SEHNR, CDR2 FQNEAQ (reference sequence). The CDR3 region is CASSPRSAREQFF. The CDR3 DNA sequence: TGTGCCAGCAGCCCGCGGTCGGCCCGTGAGCAGTTCTTC.

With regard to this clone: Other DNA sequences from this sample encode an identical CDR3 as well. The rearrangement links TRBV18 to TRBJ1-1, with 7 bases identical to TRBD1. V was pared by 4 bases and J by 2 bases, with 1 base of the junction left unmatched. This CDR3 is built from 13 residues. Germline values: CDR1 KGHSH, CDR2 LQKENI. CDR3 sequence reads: CASSRQGNTEAFF. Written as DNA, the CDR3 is TGTGCCAGCTCACGACAGGGTAACACTGAAGCTTTCTTT.

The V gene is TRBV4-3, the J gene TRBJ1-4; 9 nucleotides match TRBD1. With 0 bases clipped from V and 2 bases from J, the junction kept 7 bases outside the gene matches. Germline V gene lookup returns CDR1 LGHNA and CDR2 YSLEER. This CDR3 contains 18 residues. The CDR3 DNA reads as TGCGCCAGCAGCCAAGATTTGACAGGGGGATTGACTAATGAAAAACTGTTTTTT. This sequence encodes CASSQDLTGGLTNEKLFF.

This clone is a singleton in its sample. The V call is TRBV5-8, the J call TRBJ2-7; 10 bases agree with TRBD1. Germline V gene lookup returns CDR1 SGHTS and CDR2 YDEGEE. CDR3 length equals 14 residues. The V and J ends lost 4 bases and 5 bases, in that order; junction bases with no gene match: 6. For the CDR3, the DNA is TGTGCCAGCAGCACCGACAGGGGGCTCAACGAGCAGTACTTC. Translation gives CASSTDRGLNEQYF.

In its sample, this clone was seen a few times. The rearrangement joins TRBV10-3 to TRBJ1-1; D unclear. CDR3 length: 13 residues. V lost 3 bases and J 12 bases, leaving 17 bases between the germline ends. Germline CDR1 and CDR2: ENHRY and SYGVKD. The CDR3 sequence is CAISERAGKETFF. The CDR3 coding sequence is TGTGCCATCAGTGAAAGGGCGGGAAAGGAAACTTTCTTT.

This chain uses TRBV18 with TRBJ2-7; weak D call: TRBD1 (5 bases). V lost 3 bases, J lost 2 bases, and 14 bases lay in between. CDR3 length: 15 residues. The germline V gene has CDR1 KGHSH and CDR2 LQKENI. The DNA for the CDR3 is TGTGCCAGCTCACCCTCATCCCAGGGCACCTACGAGCAGTACGTC. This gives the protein CASSPSSQGTYEQYV.

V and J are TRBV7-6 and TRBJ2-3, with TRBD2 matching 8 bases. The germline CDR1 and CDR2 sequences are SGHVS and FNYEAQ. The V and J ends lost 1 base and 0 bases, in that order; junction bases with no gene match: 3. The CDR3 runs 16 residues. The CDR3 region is CASSLELADSTDTQYF. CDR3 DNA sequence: TGTGCCAGCAGCTTAGAACTAGCGGATAGCACAGATACGCAGTATTTT.

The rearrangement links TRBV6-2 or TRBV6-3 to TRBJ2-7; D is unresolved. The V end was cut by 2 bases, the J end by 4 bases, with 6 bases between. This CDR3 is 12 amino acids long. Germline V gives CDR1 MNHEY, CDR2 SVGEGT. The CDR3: CASSYGLYEQYF. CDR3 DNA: TGTGCCAGCAGTTACGGGCTTTACGAGCAGTACTTC.